This record covers a single T cell receptor (beta chain). Antigen unknown. Sequenced by immunoSEQ multiplex PCR; TCRdb stores in-frame clones only, minus some. This table holds under 80,000 clones, roughly two thirds found once. This entry is derived from a study of vaccination effects on CD4 cells after COVID-19. ViraFEST expansion of antigen-specific CD4+ T cells with viral peptide pools preceded sequencing. Isolating CD4+ T cells followed ten to eleven days of culture. A positive SARS-CoV-2 PCR test fell between March and December 2020. The CDR3 consists of 15 residues. J lost 5 bases, V lost 4 bases, and 9 bases had no gene match. Germline V gene data show CDR1 as SGHNT and CDR2 as YYREEE (reference sequence).

The source was CD4+ T cells from PBMCs cultured with HIV peptides, collected before COVID-19 vaccination. The sample's subset: HIV-1 Nef peptide pool negative control/reference culture. The V gene is TRBV5-4, the J gene TRBJ2-3; 8 bases line up with TRBD2. The TCR originated in a human donor who had a prior SARS-CoV-2 infection. CDR3 region: CASSTGGAQRDTQYF. The DNA for the CDR3 is TGTGCCAGCAGCACGGGGGGGGCGCAACGAGATACGCAGTATTTT. Full variable domain (outside the CDR3, taken from reference TRBV5-4 and TRBJ2-3): ETGVTQSPTHLIKTRGQQVTLRCSSQSGHNTVSWYQQALGQGPQFIFQYYREEENGRGNFPPRFSGLQFPNYSSELNVNALELDDSALYLCASSTGGAQRDTQYFGPGTRLTVL.